One sample yielded the 3 T cell receptor beta chains listed below, sequenced in a study of response to subunit inactivated influenza vaccine. MiXCR was run by TCRdb on the RT-PCR reads, yielding one entry per CDR3 protein. The sample holds around 750,000 distinct CDR3 sequences; about 20% are singletons and the top ten take about 9.4%. The sample in question was PBMCs from blood, obtained less than 6 days after vaccination. These receptors were obtained from a man aged 50-59 years who received an inactivated influenza vaccine.

The rearrangement uses TRBV12-3 or TRBV12-4 and TRBJ2-7, with 8 nucleotides matching TRBD1. CDR3 size: 15 residues. V lost 1 base, J lost 4 bases, and 6 bases stayed unmatched. CDR3 DNA: TGTGCCAGCAGTTTAGGTCGCAGGGGGCAGTACGAGCAGTACTTC. Encoded protein: CASSLGRRGQYEQYF.

J is TRBJ1-2 and V is TRBV7-2; weak D call: TRBD1 (6 bases). Germline values: CDR1 SGHTA, CDR2 FQGNSA. The germline V and J ends were trimmed by 1 base and 8 bases, with 20 bases remaining between them. There are 16 residues in the CDR3. The CDR3 DNA sequence: TGTGCCAGCAGCTTAGAGGGGTCCAGGGGTGGGTACGGCTACACCTTC. Its translation: CASSLEGSRGGYGYTF.

The gene calls are TRBV20-1 and TRBJ2-7, with 11 bases aligning to TRBD2. The CDR3 consists of 14 residues. Germline lookup yields CDR1 DFQATT and CDR2 SNEGSKA (reference sequence). V trimming: 0 bases; J trimming: 4 bases; junction bases outside the gene matches: 2. CDR3 nucleotides: TGCAGTGCTAGAGAAGCTAGCGGGAGGTACGAGCAGTACTTC. This codes for CSAREASGRYEQYF.